The clone carrying this TCR beta chain was counted only a few times. At the DNA level, this CDR3 is encoded by other sequences in the same sample as well. The V end was cut by 4 bases, the J end by 8 bases, with 11 bases between. CDR1 is LNHDA and CDR2 is SQIVND in the germline V gene (reference sequence). This CDR3 region has 12 residues. The sample is drawn from a study of blood T cell repertoires in COVID-19. For the study at large: Material from acute and convalescent COVID-19 was sourced from the United States, Italy and Spain. Sources were T cells, B-cell-depleted T cells, or PBMCs; the material itself was cDNA or gDNA.

Per the original methods: Estimated nucleated cell counts came from reference gene primer amplification. Here immunoSEQ multiplex PCR was the method, and the copy in TCRdb shows in-frame clones only, minus some. D and trimming come from the DNA, and the V and J calls and clone size come from that table. The sample lists roughly 200,000 clones; around 78% were seen once. This clonotype originated in a woman older than 75 with active or convalescent COVID-19. The chain joins TRBV19 to TRBJ1-2, with D possibly matching TRBD1 (6 bases). Sequenced material: peripheral blood. The CDR3 coding sequence is TGTGCCAGTAGTACCCGACAGGCCGGCTACACCTTC. As protein: CASSTRQAGYTF.